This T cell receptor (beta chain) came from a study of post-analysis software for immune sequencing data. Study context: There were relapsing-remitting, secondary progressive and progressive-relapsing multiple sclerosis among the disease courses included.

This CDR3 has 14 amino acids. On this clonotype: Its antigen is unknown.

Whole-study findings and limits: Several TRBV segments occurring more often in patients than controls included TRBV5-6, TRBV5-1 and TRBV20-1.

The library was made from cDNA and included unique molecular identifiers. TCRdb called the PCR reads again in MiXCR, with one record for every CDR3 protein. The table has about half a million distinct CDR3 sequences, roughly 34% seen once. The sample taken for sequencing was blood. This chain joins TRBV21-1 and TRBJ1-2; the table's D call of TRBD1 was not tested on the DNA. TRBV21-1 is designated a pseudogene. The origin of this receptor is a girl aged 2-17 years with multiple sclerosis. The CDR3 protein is CASSGSSLRGGYTF. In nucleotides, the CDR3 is TGTGCCAGCAGCGGGAGCTCGCTCCGGGGAGGCTACACCTTC.